These 26 T cell receptor beta chains were all obtained from the same sample, sequenced in a study of T-cell reconstitution after alpha-beta-depleted transplantation in children. General observations from the study: Most T-cell counts and diversity one year after the transplant came from T cells that were newly produced.

For these receptors, no antigen is known. Molecular barcoding with unique molecular identifiers was used for the TCRbeta library. In TCRdb, the PCR reads were re-called with MiXCR into one record per CDR3 protein. The sample has about 300,000 distinct CDR3 sequences; approximately 7.3% are singletons. The sequencing here drew on peripheral blood, taken 360 days after TCRalphabeta/CD19-depleted stem cell transplant. All receptors come from a female patient aged 2 to 10 who had a stem cell transplant for Fanconi anemia, so the T cells may come from the graft donor.

This clonotype was recorded at least ten times. In DNA form, the CDR3 reads TGTGCCACCAGTGTAGCTAGCGGGAGAAGTGGGACCGGGGAGCTGTTTTTT. Amino acids: CATSVASGRSGTGELFF. The chain has TRBV24-1 and TRBJ2-2; 10 bases align to TRBD2. With 5 bases clipped from V and 5 bases from J, the junction kept 10 bases outside the gene matches. CDR1 is KGHDR and CDR2 is SFDVKD in the germline V gene. The CDR3 runs to 17 residues.

This clonotype was counted at least ten times. The J gene is TRBJ2-7, the V gene TRBV7-9; 7 nucleotides align to TRBD2. V shed 11 bases and J 5 bases; nucleotides not matched to a gene: 6. CDR1 is SEHNR and CDR2 is FQNEAQ in the germline V gene (reference sequence). The CDR3 sequence is 11 residues long. The CDR3 reads CAYGRGDEQYV. CDR3 DNA sequence: TGTGCCTATGGGAGGGGTGACGAGCAGTACGTC.

Many counts were recorded for this clonotype. The chain combines TRBV29-1 with TRBJ2-1; 7 positions match TRBD2. From germline, CDR1 is SQVTM and CDR2 ANQGSEA. The J segment lost 6 bases and the V segment lost 4 bases, leaving 6 bases of the junction unmatched. There are 13 residues in the CDR3. The CDR3 reads CSVVRTSSNEQFF. CDR3 in DNA: TGCAGCGTTGTAAGGACTAGTAGCAATGAGCAGTTCTTC.

This clonotype was picked up many times. V gene TRBV10-2 combines with J gene TRBJ2-2, with D possibly being TRBD2 (5 bases). Looked up from germline, CDR1 is WSHSY and CDR2 is SAAADI. With 2 bases removed from V and 14 bases from J, the gap between germline ends came to 12 bases. CDR3 length: 12 residues. Written as DNA, the CDR3 is TGCGCCAGCAGTGAGCAAGGACTCAAACTGTTTTTT. It codes for CASSEQGLKLFF.

This clonotype was found many times. The CDR3 reads CASSLVRGANYGYTF. CDR3 sequence (DNA): TGTGCCAGCAGCTTAGTGCGGGGCGCTAACTATGGCTACACCTTC. This rearrangement joins TRBV7-9 to TRBJ1-2; the D gene is possibly TRBD1 (5 bases). Germline lookup yields CDR1 SEHNR and CDR2 FQNEAQ (reference sequence). V lost 1 base, J lost 0 bases, and 9 bases lay in between. The CDR3 contains 15 residues. The complete variable domain, with remaining parts taken from reference TRBV7-9 and TRBJ1-2, reads DTGVSQNPRHKITKRGQNVTFRCDPISEHNRLYWYRQTLGQGPEFLTYFQNEAQLEKSRLLSDRFSAERPKGSFSTLEIQRTEQGDSAMYLCASSLVRGANYGYTFGSGTRLTVV.

The V call is TRBV5-1, the J call TRBJ2-3; maybe TRBD1 (7 bases). This CDR3 is 17 amino acids long. Germline CDR1 SGHRS, CDR2 YFSETQ. V was shortened by 0 bases and J by 2 bases, with 16 bases between the two germline ends. This CDR3 reads CASSLAGQGGFTDTQYF. CDR3 nucleotide sequence: TGCGCCAGCAGCTTGGCCGGGCAGGGGGGATTCACAGATACGCAGTATTTT.

This clonotype showed up many times. The chain has TRBV18 and TRBJ2-1; D is possibly TRBD1 (6 bases). The CDR3 extends over 12 amino acids. V lost 2 bases and J 7 bases, leaving 6 bases between the germline ends. The V gene's germline CDR1 is KGHSH and CDR2 LQKENI. The CDR3 protein is CASSPTGNEQFF. The CDR3 nucleotides read TGTGCCAGCTCACCAACAGGGAATGAGCAGTTCTTC.

Ten or more counts support this clonotype. The DNA for the CDR3 is TGTGCCAGCAGCGTAGGAGCGGGGGGCTCCTACGAGCAGTACTTC. Residues: CASSVGAGGSYEQYF. The genes are TRBV9 and TRBJ2-7, with 9 bases matching TRBD2. The junction had 1 base not matched to a gene; V was cut back by 0 bases and J by 0 bases. The CDR3 extends over 15 amino acids. From germline, CDR1 is SGDLS and CDR2 YYNGEE.

This clonotype was seen a handful of times. This chain uses TRBV7-2 with TRBJ2-5; D is unresolved. V lost 1 base and J 5 bases, leaving 17 bases between the germline ends. The CDR3 runs to 16 residues. Germline CDR1 is SGHTA and CDR2 is FQGNSA. The CDR3 DNA follows: TGTGCCAGCAGCTTAGAACTGACCTACTATGGGGAGACCCAGTACTTC. Amino acids: CASSLELTYYGETQYF.

The V gene is TRBV3-1, the J gene TRBJ2-1, with 10 bases aligning to TRBD2. After removal of 10 bases from V and 9 bases from J, the junction contained 15 bases not matched to a gene. The germline gives CDR1 LGHDT, CDR2 YNNKEL (reference sequence). The CDR3 is made up of 15 amino acids. Here the CDR3 reads CATCQDLTSGVEQFF. CDR3 sequence (DNA): TGTGCCACCTGCCAAGATCTAACTAGCGGGGTTGAGCAGTTCTTC.

This clonotype came up many times. The rearrangement joins TRBV6-2 or TRBV6-3 to TRBJ2-3; D is perhaps TRBD1 or TRBD2 (5 bases each). CDR3 length: 15 amino acids. Germline V gene data show CDR1 as MNHEY and CDR2 as SVGEGT. The V end lost 6 bases, the J end lost 3 bases, and 16 bases lay between the germline ends. The CDR3 sequence: CASSPGGAITDTQYF. CDR3 in DNA: TGTGCCAGCAGCCCTGGGGGAGCGATAACAGATACGCAGTATTTT.

This clonotype has just a few counts. V gene TRBV6-1 combines with J gene TRBJ1-1; the D gene is possibly TRBD1 (5 bases). V shed 2 bases and J shed 6 bases, with 10 bases lying between them. The germline V gene has CDR1 MNHNS and CDR2 SASEGT. The length of the CDR3 is 13 residues. This chain's CDR3 is CASSEQGGAEAFF. CDR3 DNA: TGTGCCAGCAGTGAACAGGGCGGCGCTGAAGCTTTCTTT.

This clonotype was seen at least ten times. The J gene is TRBJ2-1, the V gene TRBV10-1; TRBD1 matches 10 bases. The CDR3 loop spans 15 amino acids. V lost 3 bases to trimming and J lost 2 bases; unmatched junction nucleotides: 1. The germline gives CDR1 WNHNN, CDR2 SYGVQD (reference sequence). The CDR3 region has the DNA TGCGCCAGCAGTGAAGACAGGGGGCCCTACAATGAGCAGTTCTTC. Translated, it gives CASSEDRGPYNEQFF.

In this sample, this clonotype turned up many times. The rearrangement joins TRBV29-1 to TRBJ2-7; 11 nucleotides agree with TRBD2. The CDR3 loop spans 14 amino acids. From germline, CDR1 is SQVTM and CDR2 ANQGSEA. V lost 4 bases, J lost 1 base, and 3 bases stayed unmatched. CDR3 protein: CSVGGTSGSYEQYF. CDR3 in DNA: TGCAGCGTTGGCGGGACTAGCGGATCCTACGAGCAGTACTTC.

This clonotype was found a few times. The V and J genes are TRBV6-2 or TRBV6-3 and TRBJ1-2; TRBD1 agrees at 10 bases. CDR3 length: 15 amino acids. Germline V gives CDR1 MNHEY, CDR2 SVGEGT. The junction had 4 bases not matched to a gene; V was cut back by 2 bases and J by 4 bases. CDR3 sequence reads: CASSYGQGDFYGYTF. The DNA of the CDR3 is TGTGCCAGCAGTTACGGACAGGGGGACTTCTATGGCTACACCTTC.

The V and J genes are TRBV12-3 or TRBV12-4 and TRBJ1-5, with TRBD1 as a possible D gene (6 bases). V lost 5 bases, J lost 4 bases, and 24 bases lay in between. This CDR3 has 18 residues. CDR3 bases: TGTGCCAGCAGTCCCAGAAGGGCGGGGGGCGCGGGAAATCAGCCCCAGCATTTT. It is translated as CASSPRRAGGAGNQPQHF.

The rearrangement uses TRBV5-1 and TRBJ2-5; 11 bases agree with TRBD2. Germline trimming cut 0 bases from V and 4 bases from J; bases unmatched to any gene: 5. The germline V gene encodes CDR1 SGHRS and CDR2 YFSETQ. This CDR3 contains 16 residues. This chain's CDR3 is CASSLASGGPTETQYF. DNA for the CDR3: TGCGCCAGCAGCTTGGCTAGCGGGGGGCCCACAGAGACCCAGTACTTC.

This clonotype was recorded at least ten times. The genes are TRBV7-2 and TRBJ2-1; TRBD2 matches at 10 bases. V gave up 0 bases and J gave up 4 bases; unmatched junction bases: 3. This CDR3 comprises 16 residues. Germline V gene lookup returns CDR1 SGHTA and CDR2 FQGNSA. CDR3 nucleotide sequence: TGTGCCAGCAGCTTAGCTTCTAGCGGGGGTTACAATGAGCAGTTCTTC. It encodes CASSLASSGGYNEQFF.

The genes are TRBV2 and TRBJ2-2, with D possibly being TRBD2 (5 bases). The CDR3 is made up of 14 amino acids. The germline V and J ends were trimmed by 8 bases and 3 bases, with 13 bases remaining between them. The germline V gene encodes CDR1 SNHLY and CDR2 FYNNEI. This chain's CDR3 is CASGAGVYTGELFF. CDR3 nucleotides: TGTGCCAGCGGAGCCGGGGTATACACCGGGGAGCTGTTTTTT. The full variable domain, in which reference TRBV2 and TRBJ2-2 provide the parts outside the CDR3, is EPEVTQTPSHQVTQMGQEVILRCVPISNHLYFYWYRQILGQKVEFLVSFYNNEISEKSEIFDDQFSVERPDGSNFTLKIRSTKLEDSAMYFCASGAGVYTGELFFGEGSRLTVL.

The J gene is TRBJ2-7, the V gene TRBV10-2; D ambiguous. The V end lost 8 bases, the J end lost 0 bases, and 5 bases lay between the germline ends. Germline loops: CDR1 WSHSY, CDR2 SAAADI. The CDR3 consists of 11 residues. CDR3 DNA sequence: TGCGCCAGCTTCCGCTCCTACGAGCAGTACTTC. Translated, it gives CASFRSYEQYF.

This clonotype was picked up many times. CDR3 bases: TGTGCCAGCAGCCCCATGACAGGGAACTATGGCTACACCTTC. This sequence encodes CASSPMTGNYGYTF. The genes are TRBV7-2 and TRBJ1-2; 7 positions agree with TRBD1. The CDR3 runs to 14 residues. J gave up 2 bases and V 5 bases, and 5 bases lay outside the gene matches. Germline CDR1 reads SGHTA; CDR2 reads FQGNSA.

This clonotype was seen at least ten times. The CDR3 is CASSSPRLAGGGSWGNEQFF. The CDR3 DNA reads TGTGCCAGCAGTTCCCCTCGACTAGCGGGGGGGGGCTCATGGGGGAATGAGCAGTTCTTC. The chain has TRBV6-2 or TRBV6-3 and TRBJ2-1, with 14 bases identical to TRBD2. CDR3 size: 20 residues. CDR1 and CDR2 (germline): MNHEY, SVGEGT. V gave up 4 bases and J gave up 7 bases; unmatched junction bases: 18.

This clonotype showed up just a few times. J is TRBJ1-1 and V is TRBV3-1; TRBD1 might be the D (5 bases). Per the germline V gene, CDR1 is LGHDT and CDR2 is YNNKEL (reference sequence). V was pared by 1 base and J by 1 base, with 10 bases between. The CDR3 is 15 amino acids. The CDR3 region has the DNA TGTGCCAGCAGCCAAGTCCCGGGGGAGAACACTGAAGCTTTCTTT. Encoded protein: CASSQVPGENTEAFF.

Of note for this clonotype: This is likely a read error, given that the CDR3 carries no conserved phenylalanine or tryptophan at its end. This chain links TRBV20-1 with TRBJ1-5; D gene unclear. Germline assignment: CDR1 DFQATT and CDR2 SNEGSKA (reference sequence). The CDR3 contains 13 residues. Trimming shortened V by 7 bases and J by 0 bases, and 10 bases separated the two germline ends. The CDR3 DNA reads as TGCAGTGGCACGGATTATAGCAATCAGCCCCAGCATCTT. This codes for CSGTDYSNQPQHL.

This clonotype was observed a handful of times. The chain recombines TRBV20-1 with TRBJ1-1, with no clear D. Trimming pared 2 bases from V and 1 base from J, leaving 5 bases between. The V gene's germline CDR1 is DFQATT and CDR2 SNEGSKA (reference sequence). The CDR3 runs 12 residues. The chain's CDR3 is CSARSGNTEAFF. The CDR3 DNA reads TGCAGTGCTAGATCAGGGAACACTGAAGCTTTCTTT.

This clonotype was seen repeatedly, ten times or more. The gene calls are TRBV6-5 and TRBJ1-1; D may be TRBD1 (6 bases). The V gene's germline CDR1 is MNHEY and CDR2 SVGAGI. Trimming took 2 bases from V and 6 from J, leaving 10 bases between them. This CDR3 spans 13 amino acids. The CDR3 loop is CASSYRTAPEAFF. The DNA of the CDR3 is TGTGCCAGCAGTTACCGGACAGCGCCTGAAGCTTTCTTT.